Each of the 6 T cell receptor beta chains below was sequenced from the same sample in a study. TCRdb independently ran MiXCR on the RT-PCR reads; one entry per CDR3 protein. The data show about 700,000 distinct CDR3 sequences, with more than 13% seen just once and 3.6% held by the top ten. Input material: memory CD4+ T cells from blood. All receptors derive from a female donor in good health, serving as a healthy control.

This clonotype was recorded many times. The V and J genes are TRBV20-1 and TRBJ1-2; 9 bases map to TRBD1. Losses at the gene ends were 6 bases for V and 4 bases for J; bases not matched to a gene: 6. Germline CDR1 and CDR2: DFQATT and SNEGSKA (reference sequence). This CDR3 is 13 amino acids long. The chain's CDR3 is CSATDRGTYGYTF. The CDR3 DNA follows: TGCAGTGCAACAGACAGGGGGACCTATGGCTACACCTTC.

This clonotype was seen only a few times. The rearrangement links TRBV2 to TRBJ1-6, with 7 nucleotides matching TRBD1. Trimming at V came to 10 bases and at J to 7 bases, leaving 10 bases not matched to a gene. The V gene's germline CDR1 is SNHLY and CDR2 FYNNEI. This CDR3 has 14 amino acids. CDR3 sequence: CATADRSRNSPLHF. CDR3 in DNA: TGTGCCACCGCGGACAGGTCGCGGAATTCACCCCTCCACTTT. The full variable domain, its missing parts supplied by reference TRBV2 and TRBJ1-6, is EPEVTQTPSHQVTQMGQEVILRCVPISNHLYFYWYRQILGQKVEFLVSFYNNEISEKSEIFDDQFSVERPDGSNFTLKIRSTKLEDSAMYFCATADRSRNSPLHFGNGTRLTVT.

This clonotype has just a few counts. The chain recombines TRBV6-2 or TRBV6-3 with TRBJ1-1; 9 positions match TRBD1. This CDR3 comprises 14 residues. Trimming at V came to 7 bases and at J to 3 bases, leaving 6 bases not matched to a gene. Germline CDR1 is MNHEY and CDR2 is SVGEGT. The CDR3 DNA follows: TGTGCCAGCAAGCCGGGACAGGGTCACACTGAAGCTTTCTTT. Its protein product is CASKPGQGHTEAFF.

Ten or more counts support this clonotype. The genes are TRBV12-3 or TRBV12-4 and TRBJ1-1; 7 bases line up with TRBD1. The V segment lost 7 bases and the J segment 6 bases; nucleotides outside the gene matches: 14. The CDR3 spans 15 residues. CDR3 nucleotide sequence: TGTGCCAGCACCCAGGACAGGACGGCTTTGGCTGAAGCTTTCTTT. Translated, it gives CASTQDRTALAEAFF.

This sequence joins TRBV18 and TRBJ1-5; D not resolved. The V gene's germline CDR1 is KGHSH and CDR2 LQKENI. Trimming cost V 0 bases and J 2 bases, with 8 bases left between them. This CDR3 spans 15 amino acids. Here the CDR3 reads CASSPPVGGNQPQHF. The DNA of the CDR3 is TGTGCCAGCTCACCACCGGTTGGCGGCAATCAGCCCCAGCATTTT.

The gene calls are TRBV5-1 and TRBJ2-3, with 8 bases fitting TRBD2. The trim removed 5 bases at V and 3 bases at J, leaving 8 bases unmatched. The germline CDR1 and CDR2 sequences are SGHRS and YFSETQ. The CDR3 sequence is 15 residues long. CDR3 amino acids: CASSSAGAWTDTQYF. CDR3 nucleotide sequence: TGCGCCAGCAGTTCAGCGGGAGCGTGGACAGATACGCAGTATTTT.